This entry concerns a single TCR beta chain. This clone was seen just once. Its antigen remains unidentified. Base qualities were left out, and no much larger clone turns up one base away. These data belong to a study of cytomegalovirus exposure and HLA in healthy donors (dated by TCRdb to between 2016 and 2019). Some background on the complete study: An earlier analysis of fewer than 750 of the donors reported about 300 Gb of sequence data and around 120 million unique TCR beta sequences obtained from some 200 million T cells. About 300 gigabases of sequencing data and 80 million or so unique TCR sequences were included in an early release covering over 600 HLA-typed donors. Of the 300 to 500 genotyped donors, over 80% were placed in the genetic ancestry cluster associated with self-reported Caucasian donors. The study aimed to test whether signatures of past pathogen exposure could be identified by cataloging public T cell receptors. The T cell repertoires of some 700 subjects were profiled by immunosequencing and related to cytomegalovirus serostatus. Along with the roughly 610-subject first cohort, a separate validation cohort of around 120 different subjects was used. To predict cytomegalovirus infection status, the study brought together high-throughput TCR immunosequencing, statistical association of individual TCRs with disease status, and machine learning. To study patterns of TCR occurrence, a later analysis re-analyzed previously published TCR beta repertoires from several hundred donors and added high-resolution HLA genotyping. In the later analysis, no new phenotypic data were used to find candidate immune exposures; instead, reliance was placed on TCR beta sequences and their occurrence across donors. An earlier analysis of approximately 500 of the donors applied high-throughput TCR beta sequencing to assess whether each TCR beta V gene segment acted as functional or pseudogenic. Donor age, sex, ethnicity and CMV serostatus were compiled together with the repertoire data. A later genetic analysis used genome-wide SNP genotypes for 398 of the 666 donors, treating that subset as a discovery cohort. All discovery cohort repertoires had been generated using a single sequencing platform. Class I and class II HLA loci were covered by the typing at four-digit resolution. Typing coverage differed by locus: A, B, C, DRB1 and DQB1 were typed in roughly 629-630 donors, DQA1 in roughly 510, DPA1 in 600 to 610, and DPB1 in approximately 450. Four to six DR-DQ haplotypes were handled as single units for association and clustering because linkage in the cohort was strong. On average, approximately 250,000 unique TCR beta nucleotide sequences were sequenced per donor among 398 genotyped donors of the cohort, with about 19% of those sequences being non-productive. Results the study describes overall, beyond this receptor: A later analysis found that TCR association rates varied across HLA loci, with DRB1 alleles showing the most associated TCRs and HLA-C alleles the fewest. In the study, around 160 TCR beta chains were listed as associated with cytomegalovirus. The classifier was reported to diagnose cytomegalovirus status with high specificity and sensitivity in both the original cohort and the validation cohort. Most TCR sequences were observed very rarely across donors, whereas some public TCRs were present in many individuals. A later analysis associated 15,000 to 20,000 TCR beta sequences with specific HLA alleles at a false discovery rate of 0.05. Most CMV-associated TCR beta chains appeared to be HLA-restricted in a later analysis, and the HLA associations seemed to be driven largely by CMV exposure. When HLA alleles, especially DR and DQ, strongly co-occurred, attributing TCR associations to individual alleles was difficult. In a later analysis, several top co-occurrence clusters were reported to appear linked to parvovirus B19, influenza, CMV and Epstein-Barr virus. A further reported finding was that TCR beta sequences accurately predicted the HLA-A and HLA-B alleles for most subjects in the first cohort. It was suggested by the authors that the approach could potentially be generalized to other disease states and immunological phenotypes. The 87-base-pair reads could not distinguish some IMGT-functional V segments, including TRBV6-2 and TRBV6-3, so those segments were excluded. Compared with the approximately 710-donor mean, donors in an Asian-associated ancestry cluster had fewer N-insertions in productive TCRs, according to a later genetic analysis. Only TCR beta chains were sequenced in this cohort, and the absence of alpha or paired-chain data limited detectable features. A group of highly shared sequence variants was considered likely to be a technical artifact of the sequencing pipeline. Because some donors lacked HLA typing at each locus, the association tests relied only on the typed subset. Roughly uniform sequencing depth across donors was assumed in presence/absence analyses, although this assumption may not hold. CMV serostatus was the only immune exposure information available for the cohort. Because counts were too low, 15 to 20 rarely observed V segments, including chromosome 9 orphons, were excluded from the earlier analysis of around 640 of the donors. Linkage disequilibrium might explain the correlated functional status among segregating V segments, but an unknown experimental factor could not be excluded. Compared with equally common non-associated chains, HLA-associated TCR beta chains in a later analysis were more clonally expanded and had lower generation probabilities. In a later genetic analysis, a missense DCLRE1C variant was associated with V-gene and J-gene trimming of TCR beta chains, and the association was replicated in an independent cohort. In an earlier analysis of 587 of the donors, most TCR beta V segments were observed in productive rearrangements about 90% or about 30% of the time, broadly matching IMGT annotations. A few of the identified cytomegalovirus-associated TCR beta chains were confirmed in vitro to be specific for cytomegalovirus antigens.

Trimming at the junction amounts to 4 bases on V and 10 bases on J, and the germline ends lie 5 bases apart. The germline V gene (reference sequence) gives CDR1 as MNHNY and CDR2 as SVGAGI. Taken from cysteine to phenylalanine, the CDR3 has 10 residues. Only the CDR3 portion is preserved as DNA: 30 bases, with reading frame beginning at the first base. Library prep was done by the immunoSEQ multiplex PCR assay. For the multiplex PCR, a mixture combining 60 forward primers for TCR Vbeta segments and 13 reverse primers for TCR Jbeta segments was used. Amplification of the CDR3 region of rearranged TCR beta genes was performed with a multiplex PCR assay on genomic DNA. The amplified TCR beta libraries were sequenced on the Illumina HiSeq System as 87-base-pair reads. The authors' analysis ran thus. A later analysis tallied 80 million to 95 million unique TCR beta chains across the 650 to 750 repertoires, and approximately 9.9 million of those chains were shared by two or more donors. To remove PCR and sequencing errors, raw reads were error-corrected and collapsed into unique sequences using a nearest-neighbor algorithm that merged closely related sequences. To assign V, D and J gene segments, CDR3 sequences were aligned to IMGT reference sequences. Each retained sequence needed at least a six-nucleotide match to both a V gene segment and a J gene segment. A rearrangement was called productive if the CDR3 had no stop codons and remained in frame with V and J, and every other rearrangement was called non-productive. CDR3 was defined by IMGT convention, running from the second conserved V-encoded cysteine to the conserved J-encoded phenylalanine. Sequences without an unambiguous match to a single V gene segment were excluded from the earlier analysis of almost 600 of the donors. In an earlier analysis of 450 to 750 of the donors, a V segment was called functional when productive rearrangements were above 56.7%, and segregating when the standard deviation between donors exceeded 5%. A statistical classification framework was developed to diagnose cytomegalovirus status using the catalog of TCR beta chain sequences. In a later analysis, TCR nucleotide sequences were compared against IMGT/GENE-DB human TR gene sequences so that V and J genes could be assigned. The TCRdist pipeline was used in a later analysis to assign CDR3 sequences and most-parsimonious VDJ recombination scenarios. In a later analysis, each TCR beta chain was defined by its CDR3 amino acid sequence together with its V-gene family, and reads lacking a unique V-gene family were excluded. As a way to deal with suspected cross-contamination and a sequencing artifact, a later analysis dropped 450 to 600 nucleotide sequences that were highly shared and had low generation probability. In a later analysis, a clonal expansion index was calculated for each public chain from normalized within-repertoire ranks of inferred template counts. In a later analysis, generation probabilities were computed using a VDJ recombination model fitted to out-of-frame rearrangements, and the results were checked against IGoR. In a later analysis, hypergeometric tests were used to score TCR-TCR, TCR-HLA and TCR-CMV co-occurrence, with a repertoire-size bias correction applied to TCR pairs. To estimate false discovery rates, a later analysis permuted the HLA or CMV assignments 20 times. A later analysis grouped co-occurring TCRs with DBSCAN, adding TCRdist sequence similarity when clustering within HLA-allele-positive subsets. Repertoires with fewer than 30,000 or more than 120,000 public chains, plus five repertoires with anomalous nucleotide sharing, were excluded from co-occurrence clustering. Imported from immuneACCESS, the table was reduced by TCRdb to in-frame sequences with V and J called. These copies leave out some clones; in studies compared against another copy, an unresolved V gene accounts for under half, and the cause of the remainder is not known. The V and J calls and clone size come from that table; D and trimming were worked out from the DNA. The sample data list tens of thousands of clones, and 65% to 70% of these were observed just once. Jointly, the top ten make up under 2.5% of the sample.

In total, roughly 710 healthy bone marrow donors made up the cohort. At the time of sampling, all cohort members were nominally healthy, though unrecorded immune exposures were likely present. The donor tested CMV seronegative, placing the donor among the 300 to 400 seronegative members of the cohort. Every donor gave a peripheral blood sample, and the peripheral blood mononuclear cells from that sample were used for TCR beta sequencing. Genomic DNA was extracted from the blood cell samples with the Qiagen DNeasy Blood Extraction Kit. The chain was built from TRBV6-6 and TRBJ2-1, with no confident D gene call. The sequence was collected from a woman in her thirties in good health and CMV-seronegative. Sample: PBMCs. In nucleotides, the sequence is TGTGCCAGCAGTTGGCCCGAGCAGTTCTTC. The translation is CASSWPEQFF.